The entry below gives a single TCR beta chain sequence along with its context. What it binds is not known. Per the germline V gene, CDR1 is ENHRY and CDR2 is SYGVKD. Losses at the gene ends were 6 bases for V and 1 base for J; bases not matched to a gene: 2. The CDR3 has 14 residues. This sample is drawn from a study of T-cell reconstitution after alpha-beta-depleted transplantation in children. Notes on the study in general: Two months or so post-transplant, alpha-beta T cells reportedly derived from several hundred expanded graft clones. At day 60, the high TCRbeta diversity found in some patients originated from recipient T cells and thymic progenitors that had survived. A year post-transplant, T-cell counts and diversity derived mostly from newly produced T cells.

For TCRbeta, the library was prepared with unique molecular identifiers. TCRdb used MiXCR to reprocess the PCR reads, holding one entry per CDR3 protein. The data hold 450,000 to 550,000 distinct CDR3 sequences, with 9.5% to 12% observed a single time. The receptor's source is a female patient aged 2-15 years who had a stem cell transplant for aplastic anemia, so the T cells may come from the graft donor. The chain combines TRBV10-3 with TRBJ2-7; 11 bases match TRBD2. This specimen consisted of PBMCs, mostly from graft donor cells, obtained 180 days after TCRalphabeta/CD19-depleted stem cell transplant. The CDR3, as DNA: TGTGCCATCAGGGGACTAGCGGAGTCCTACGAGCAGTACTTC. Translation gives CAIRGLAESYEQYF.